The 5 T cell receptor beta chains below were found in one sample sequenced in a study of T cells in Graves' hyperthyroidism and ophthalmopathy. Amplification yielded TCR beta CDR3 regions, with RNA transcripts as the source. During a first-round RT-PCR of the TCR CDR3, the HTBI primer set was used. TCRdb recomputed calls from the multiplex PCR reads with MiXCR, one row per CDR3 protein. The table records fewer than 550,000 distinct CDR3 sequences, 15% to 19% of them present only once. Sequencing input: blood. These receptors came from a woman between 18 and 29 years old with Graves' hyperthyroidism.

This clonotype was detected many times. This chain joins TRBV7-6 and TRBJ1-2; D not resolved. The V end lost 1 base, the J end lost 0 bases, and 12 bases lay between the germline ends. The V gene's germline CDR1 is SGHVS and CDR2 FNYEAQ. This CDR3 comprises 16 residues. The CDR3 loop is CASSLGPGQANYGYTF. As DNA, the CDR3 is TGTGCCAGCAGCTTAGGGCCGGGCCAAGCTAACTATGGCTACACCTTC.

This chain uses TRBV7-9 with TRBJ1-1, with D uncertain. The CDR3 loop spans 16 amino acids. Germline V gene sequence: CDR1 SEHNR, CDR2 FQNEAQ (reference sequence). Trimming removed 6 bases at V and 5 bases at J, with 22 bases between. The CDR3 loop is CASSSNSGRVGTEAFF. In nucleotides, the CDR3 is TGTGCCAGCAGTTCTAATAGTGGGCGGGTTGGGACTGAAGCTTTCTTT.

At least ten counts were recorded for this clonotype. The chain joins TRBV11-3 to TRBJ2-1, with 9 bases aligning to TRBD2. Germline V gene sequence: CDR1 SGHNT, CDR2 YENEEA. J lost 4 bases, V lost 5 bases, and 9 bases had no gene match. CDR3 length: 16 residues. In DNA, the CDR3 is TGTGCCAGCAGCCTCGAGGGACTAGCCGGTTACAATGAGCAGTTCTTC. It encodes CASSLEGLAGYNEQFF.

The sample holds a few counts of this clonotype. This chain links TRBV5-6 with TRBJ2-1; D unresolved. This CDR3 has 14 amino acids. CDR1 is SGHDT and CDR2 is YYEEEE in the germline V gene. V was shortened by 3 bases and J by 5 bases, with 12 bases between the two germline ends. In DNA, the CDR3 is TGTGCCAGCAGCTACTTAGGTGATGACAATGAGCAGTTCTTC. Residues: CASSYLGDDNEQFF.

The chain uses TRBV11-3 and TRBJ2-2; TRBD1 matches at 10 bases. V was clipped by 5 bases and J by 6 bases; unmatched bases: 9. Per the germline V gene, CDR1 is SGHNT and CDR2 is YENEEA. CDR3 length equals 16 residues. CDR3 protein: CASSRTGDRGPGELFF. In nucleotides, the CDR3 is TGTGCCAGCAGCCGTACCGGGGACAGGGGCCCCGGGGAGCTGTTTTTT.